Each of the 19 T cell receptor beta chains below was sequenced from the same sample in a study of radiation and T cells in renal cell carcinoma. Profiling relied on immunoSEQ multiplex PCR, and the TCRdb table lists in-frame clones only, not all of them. The table includes approximately 80,000 clones, around 89% detected once. Time point denoted: blood 4 weeks post-SBRT, at nephrectomy. Treatment denoted: 15 Gy SBRT to primary tumor, nephrectomy 4 weeks later. The sequencing used blood, collected from a patient whose treatment included radiotherapy and nephrectomy. The origin of the receptors is a woman in her seventies with renal cell carcinoma.

The chain joins TRBV27 to TRBJ1-1; weak D call: TRBD1 (5 bases). The germline V gene has CDR1 MNHEY and CDR2 SMNVEV (reference sequence). The length of the CDR3 is 14 residues. Trimming shortened V by 5 bases and J by 1 base, and 11 bases separated the two germline ends. The CDR3 sequence is CASSPSGGNTEAFF. CDR3 nucleotides: TGTGCCAGCAGTCCGTCCGGGGGGAACACTGAAGCTTTCTTT.

J is TRBJ1-2 and V is TRBV29-1; a weak D match, TRBD1 (6 bases). The CDR3 totals 13 residues. Deletions cut 4 bases from V and 3 bases from J, with 12 bases between. Germline CDR1 is SQVTM and CDR2 is ANQGSEA. CDR3 bases: TGCAGCGTTGGCAACGGACAGTACTATGGCTACACCTTC. Its translation: CSVGNGQYYGYTF.

The chain joins TRBV6-6 to TRBJ1-2, with D uncertain. This CDR3 has 13 residues. Trimming took 2 bases from V and 5 from J, leaving 9 bases between them. In germline, CDR1 is MNHNY, CDR2 SVGAGI (reference sequence). CDR3 coding DNA: TGTGCCAGCAGTTACACCACAGATTATGGCTACACCTTC. The encoded protein is CASSYTTDYGYTF.

The chain recombines TRBV28 with TRBJ2-7; D gene ambiguous. The CDR3 has 12 amino acids. Deletions cut 6 bases from V and 0 bases from J, with 6 bases between. CDR1 is MDHEN and CDR2 is SYDVKM in the germline V gene. CDR3: CASSLSSYEQYF. The CDR3 DNA reads as TGTGCCAGCAGCCTAAGCTCCTACGAGCAGTACTTC.

V is TRBV7-2 and J is TRBJ1-1; 8 bases match TRBD1. The CDR3 length is 13 residues. CDR1 and CDR2 from the germline V gene are SGHTA and FQGNSA. V lost 5 bases, J lost 1 base, and 0 bases stayed unmatched. This CDR3 is CASSGQGNTEAFF. The CDR3 nucleotides are TGTGCCAGCAGCGGACAGGGGAACACTGAAGCTTTCTTT.

The chain uses TRBV11-2 and TRBJ1-6; maybe TRBD1 (5 bases). The V end was cut by 10 bases, the J end by 6 bases, with 16 bases between. The CDR3 totals 14 residues. Germline-derived CDR1 and CDR2 are SGHAT and FQNNGV. For the CDR3, the DNA is TGTGCCACCCAGGCGGGACGGCCTAATTCACCCCTCCACTTT. Translating it yields CATQAGRPNSPLHF.

The chain couples TRBV4-3 to TRBJ2-5, with 11 bases fitting TRBD2. V shed 3 bases and J 5 bases; nucleotides not matched to a gene: 5. Germline assignment: CDR1 LGHNA and CDR2 YSLEER. This CDR3 has 15 amino acids. The CDR3 region is CASSQGLAEFETQYF. The CDR3 coding sequence is TGCGCCAGCAGCCAGGGACTAGCGGAGTTTGAGACCCAGTACTTC.

The CDR3 DNA is TGTGCCAGCAGCCAGGCCGGGAGAAAAAGCCCGAACACTGAAGCTTTCTTT. This gives the protein CASSQAGRKSPNTEAFF. The chain employs TRBV14 and TRBJ1-1; D not certain. Between the trimmed V and J ends, which lost 3 bases and 1 base, there was a span of 18 bases. In germline, CDR1 is SGHDN, CDR2 FVKESK. CDR3 size: 17 residues. Looking up the rest from reference TRBV14 and TRBJ1-1 gives the full variable domain: EAGVTQFPSHSVIEKGQTVTLRCDPISGHDNLYWYRRVMGKEIKFLLHFVKESKQDESGMPNNRFLAERTGGTYSTLKVQPAELEDSGVYFCASSQAGRKSPNTEAFFGQGTRLTVV.

The rearrangement uses TRBV5-1 and TRBJ2-1; TRBD2 agrees at 10 bases. CDR1 is SGHRS, CDR2 YFSETQ, per germline. There are 14 residues in the CDR3. V was clipped by 5 bases and J by 8 bases; unmatched bases: 7. CDR3 DNA sequence: TGCGCCAGCAGGATAGCGGGGGGAGGTTATGAGCAGTTCTTC. Encoded protein: CASRIAGGGYEQFF. The full variable domain, its missing parts supplied by reference TRBV5-1 and TRBJ2-1, is KAGVTQTPRYLIKTRGQQVTLSCSPISGHRSVSWYQQTPGQGLQFLFEYFSETQRNKGNFPGRFSGRQFSNSRSEMNVSTLELGDSALYLCASRIAGGGYEQFFGPGTRLTVL.

The chain has TRBV7-2 and TRBJ2-5; D call uncertain. CDR1 is SGHTA, CDR2 FQGNSA, per germline. V gave up 5 bases and J gave up 5 bases, with 15 bases separating them. The CDR3 is made up of 14 amino acids. Written as DNA, the CDR3 is TGTGCCAGCAGCCTAATTAGCAATGGGGAGACCCAGTACTTC. This translates into CASSLISNGETQYF.

This rearrangement joins TRBV7-2 to TRBJ1-3; D call uncertain. There are 16 residues in the CDR3. Germline V gene sequence: CDR1 SGHTA, CDR2 FQGNSA. Trimming took 5 bases from V and 0 from J, leaving 14 bases between them. The CDR3 protein is CASSPPGRISGNTIYF. The CDR3 DNA follows: TGTGCCAGCAGCCCCCCCGGGCGAATCTCTGGAAACACCATATATTTT.

In this sample, this clone turned up a few times. This chain uses TRBV5-1 with TRBJ1-1; D gene ambiguous. V was shortened by 7 bases and J by 0 bases, with 13 bases between the two germline ends. Germline CDR1 and CDR2: SGHRS and YFSETQ. This CDR3 is built from 14 residues. The CDR3 sequence: CASGPGGLNTEAFF. In nucleotides, the CDR3 is TGCGCCAGCGGGCCCGGAGGGTTGAACACTGAAGCTTTCTTT.

The V call is TRBV27, the J call TRBJ1-5, with a possible D match to TRBD1 (5 bases). Trimming removed 5 bases at V and 7 bases at J, with 18 bases between. There are 15 residues in the CDR3. The V gene's germline CDR1 is MNHEY and CDR2 SMNVEV (reference sequence). The CDR3 spells CASSRSGGFGQPQHF. In nucleotides, the CDR3 is TGTGCCAGCAGTCGCTCGGGGGGGTTTGGCCAGCCCCAGCATTTT.

The CDR3: CASSFGTGDEQYF. CDR3 bases: TGTGCCAGTAGCTTCGGGACAGGGGACGAGCAGTACTTC. The V gene is TRBV19, the J gene TRBJ2-7; TRBD1 matches 10 bases. Germline V gene lookup returns CDR1 LNHDA and CDR2 SQIVND (reference sequence). This CDR3 comprises 13 residues. The J segment lost 5 bases and the V segment lost 6 bases, leaving 4 bases of the junction unmatched.

The chain joins TRBV11-3 to TRBJ1-3; tentative D call: TRBD1 (6 bases). V was clipped by 5 bases and J by 4 bases, with 15 bases between them. This CDR3 is 15 amino acids long. Germline lookup yields CDR1 SGHNT and CDR2 YENEEA. This CDR3 reads CASSGREGGGNTIYF. CDR3 DNA sequence: TGTGCCAGCAGCGGTCGTGAGGGGGGCGGAAACACCATATATTTT.

This clone was detected only once. The chain couples TRBV7-2 to TRBJ2-1; 11 positions agree with TRBD2. The germline V gene encodes CDR1 SGHTA and CDR2 FQGNSA. CDR3 length: 17 amino acids. J lost 4 bases, V lost 2 bases, and 7 bases had no gene match. CDR3 in amino acids: CASSLYGTSGPYNEQFF. The CDR3 DNA is TGTGCCAGCAGCTTATACGGGACTAGCGGACCGTACAATGAGCAGTTCTTC.

The chain uses TRBV30 and TRBJ2-5; D may match TRBD1 or TRBD2 (5 bases each). CDR1 is GTSNPN, CDR2 SVGIG, per germline (reference sequence). The V and J ends lost 1 base and 5 bases respectively, with 17 bases between them. CDR3 size: 15 residues. CDR3 protein: CAWSGPGPHLETQYF. The CDR3 region has the DNA TGTGCCTGGAGTGGACCGGGACCCCACCTGGAGACCCAGTACTTC.

The V and J genes are TRBV28 and TRBJ1-2; D is perhaps TRBD1 (6 bases). This CDR3 contains 14 residues. The ends were cut back, 4 bases at V and 7 bases at J, with 16 bases in the middle. Germline V gives CDR1 MDHEN, CDR2 SYDVKM. CDR3 amino acids: CASSWGTGTSGYTF. CDR3 in DNA: TGTGCCAGCAGTTGGGGAACCGGGACAAGTGGCTACACCTTC.

The chain couples TRBV7-8 to TRBJ1-6; 7 nucleotides match TRBD1. This CDR3 comprises 17 residues. From germline, CDR1 is SGHVS and CDR2 FQNEAQ. With 5 bases clipped from V and 9 bases from J, the junction kept 16 bases outside the gene matches. Here the CDR3 DNA reads TGTGCCAGCAGCCACCTCGTCATACAGGGGACGAGTTCACCCCTCCACTTT. Protein product: CASSHLVIQGTSSPLHF.